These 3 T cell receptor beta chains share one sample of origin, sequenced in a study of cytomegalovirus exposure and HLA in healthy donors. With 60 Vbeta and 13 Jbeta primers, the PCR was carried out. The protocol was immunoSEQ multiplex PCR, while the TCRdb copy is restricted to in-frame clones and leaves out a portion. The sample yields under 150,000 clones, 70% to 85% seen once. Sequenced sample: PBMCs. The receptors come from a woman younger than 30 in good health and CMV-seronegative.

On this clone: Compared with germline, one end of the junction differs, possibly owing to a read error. The CDR3 here is CASSSGVGAREQFF. The CDR3 nucleotides are TGTGCTAGCAGCTCGGGGGTAGGGGCGCGCGAGCAGTTCTTC. The chain recombines TRBV7-7 with TRBJ2-1; TRBD2 might be the D (6 bases). The CDR3 runs 14 residues. The germline CDR1 and CDR2 sequences are SSHAT and FNYEAQ (reference sequence).

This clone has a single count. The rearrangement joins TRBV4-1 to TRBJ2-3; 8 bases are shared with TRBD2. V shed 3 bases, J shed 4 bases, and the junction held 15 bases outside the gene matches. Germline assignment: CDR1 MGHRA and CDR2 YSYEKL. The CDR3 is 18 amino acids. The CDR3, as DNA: TGCGCCAGCAGCCAGCATTCGGGGGACGGGAGGGCCCCAGATACGCAGTATTTT. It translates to CASSQHSGDGRAPDTQYF.

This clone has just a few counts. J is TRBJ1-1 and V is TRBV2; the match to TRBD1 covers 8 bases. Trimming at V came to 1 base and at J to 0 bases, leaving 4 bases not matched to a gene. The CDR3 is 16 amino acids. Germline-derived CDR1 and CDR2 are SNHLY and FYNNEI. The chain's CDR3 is CASSEGQGTVNTEAFF. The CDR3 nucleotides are TGTGCCAGCAGTGAAGGACAGGGGACGGTGAACACTGAAGCTTTCTTT.